This T cell receptor (beta chain) was observed in a study of PD-L1 blockade in urothelial cancer. Background on the study: Patients arrived having already received 0 to 3 prior chemotherapy regimens. Blood was evaluated 3 weeks (second dose) and 6 weeks after therapy began.

Sequencing used immunoSEQ multiplex PCR; TCRdb keeps in-frame clones, though not all of them. Among about 120,000 clones, about 84% were seen once, and the ten largest hold 2% to 2.5%. The V gene's germline CDR1 is MDHEN and CDR2 SYDVKM. The CDR3 has 15 residues. With 4 bases removed from V and 1 base from J, the gap between germline ends came to 12 bases. Described time point: peripheral blood 6 weeks after treatment start. The material sequenced was PBMCs, taken around atezolizumab (anti-PD-L1) treatment. This sequence originates from a man aged 45-65 years with urothelial cancer. This chain connects TRBV28 to TRBJ2-3, with D tentatively TRBD2 (6 bases). CDR3 region: CASSSRRVGTDTQYF. The CDR3, as DNA: TGTGCCAGCAGTTCCCGGAGGGTCGGCACAGATACGCAGTATTTT.